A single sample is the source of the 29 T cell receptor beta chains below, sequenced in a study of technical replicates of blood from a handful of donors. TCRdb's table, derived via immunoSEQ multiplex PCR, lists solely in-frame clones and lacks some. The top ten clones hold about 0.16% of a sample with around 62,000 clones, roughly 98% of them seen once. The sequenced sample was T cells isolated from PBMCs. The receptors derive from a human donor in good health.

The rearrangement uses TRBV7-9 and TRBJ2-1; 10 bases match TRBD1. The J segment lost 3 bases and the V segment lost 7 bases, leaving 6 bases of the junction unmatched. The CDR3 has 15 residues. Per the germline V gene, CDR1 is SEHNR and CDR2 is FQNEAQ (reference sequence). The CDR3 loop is CASNPGQGIYNEQFF. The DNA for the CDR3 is TGTGCCAGCAACCCGGGACAGGGGATCTACAATGAGCAGTTCTTC.

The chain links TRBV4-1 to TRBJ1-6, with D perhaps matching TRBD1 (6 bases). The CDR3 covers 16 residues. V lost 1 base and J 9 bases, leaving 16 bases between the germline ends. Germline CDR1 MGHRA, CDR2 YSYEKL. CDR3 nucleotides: TGCGCCAGCAGCCAAGGTCCGACAGGCAGAGGTTCACCCCTCCACTTT. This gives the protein CASSQGPTGRGSPLHF.

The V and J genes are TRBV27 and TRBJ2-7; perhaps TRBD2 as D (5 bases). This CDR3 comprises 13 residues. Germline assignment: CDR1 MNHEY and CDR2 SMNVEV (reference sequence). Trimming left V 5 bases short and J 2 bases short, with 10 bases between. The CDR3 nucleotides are TGTGCCAGCAGTCGCGGGTCCACCTACGAGCAGTACTTC. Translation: CASSRGSTYEQYF.

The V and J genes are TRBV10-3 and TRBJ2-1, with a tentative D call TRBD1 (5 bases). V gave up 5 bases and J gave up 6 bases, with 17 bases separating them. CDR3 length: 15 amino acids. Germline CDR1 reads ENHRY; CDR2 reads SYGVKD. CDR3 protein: CAISPQGPGLNEQFF. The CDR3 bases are TGTGCCATCAGTCCCCAGGGTCCTGGGCTCAATGAGCAGTTCTTC.

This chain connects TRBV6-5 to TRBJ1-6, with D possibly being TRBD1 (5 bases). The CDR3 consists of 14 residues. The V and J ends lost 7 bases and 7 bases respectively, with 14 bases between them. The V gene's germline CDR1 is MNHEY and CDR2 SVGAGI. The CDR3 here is CASTAGGGNSPLHF. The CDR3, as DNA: TGTGCCAGCACGGCCGGGGGGGGAAATTCACCCCTCCACTTT.

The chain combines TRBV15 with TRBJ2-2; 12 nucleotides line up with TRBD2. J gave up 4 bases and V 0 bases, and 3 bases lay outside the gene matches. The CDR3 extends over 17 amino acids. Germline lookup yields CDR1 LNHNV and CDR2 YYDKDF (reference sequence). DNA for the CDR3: TGTGCCACCAGCAGAGACAGGACTAGCGGGACCACCGGGGAGCTGTTTTTT. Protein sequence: CATSRDRTSGTTGELFF.

The CDR3 spells CAWSGGSYNEQFF. The DNA for the CDR3 is TGTGCCTGGAGCGGCGGCTCCTACAATGAGCAGTTCTTC. This rearrangement joins TRBV30 to TRBJ2-1; D remains ambiguous. Germline values: CDR1 GTSNPN, CDR2 SVGIG (reference sequence). The CDR3 loop spans 13 amino acids. V dropped 3 bases and J dropped 0 bases, with 6 bases sitting between them. Full variable domain (missing parts from reference TRBV30 and TRBJ2-1): SQTIHQWPATLVQPVGSPLSLECTVEGTSNPNLYWYRQAAGRGLQLLFYSVGIGQISSEVPQNLSASRPQDRQFILSSKKLLLSDSGFYLCAWSGGSYNEQFFGPGTRLTVL.

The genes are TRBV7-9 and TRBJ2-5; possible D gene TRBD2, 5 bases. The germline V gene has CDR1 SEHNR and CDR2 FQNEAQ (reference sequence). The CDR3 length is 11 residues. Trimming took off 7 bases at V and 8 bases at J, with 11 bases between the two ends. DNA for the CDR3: TGTGCCAGCATCAAGAGGGCCACCCAGTACTTC. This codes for CASIKRATQYF.

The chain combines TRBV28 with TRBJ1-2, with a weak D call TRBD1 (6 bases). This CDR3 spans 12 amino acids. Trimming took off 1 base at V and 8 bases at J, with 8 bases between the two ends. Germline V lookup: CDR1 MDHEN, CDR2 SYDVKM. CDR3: CASSLSQGGYTF. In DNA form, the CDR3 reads TGTGCCAGCAGTTTATCACAGGGAGGCTACACCTTC.

For the CDR3, the DNA is TGTGCCTGGAGGGGGGGGGAGACGCGCTATGGCTACACCTTC. This codes for CAWRGGETRYGYTF. The chain has TRBV30 and TRBJ1-2, with a possible D match to TRBD1 (5 bases). The CDR3 loop spans 14 amino acids. Trimming stripped 3 bases from V and 4 bases from J, with 15 bases between. CDR1 is GTSNPN and CDR2 is SVGIG in the germline V gene (reference sequence).

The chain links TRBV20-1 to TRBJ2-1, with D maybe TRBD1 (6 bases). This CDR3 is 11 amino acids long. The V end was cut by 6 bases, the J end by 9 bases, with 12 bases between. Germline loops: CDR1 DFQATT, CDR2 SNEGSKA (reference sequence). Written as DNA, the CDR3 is TGCAGTGCGACAAACAGGGCTGAGCAGTTCTTC. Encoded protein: CSATNRAEQFF.

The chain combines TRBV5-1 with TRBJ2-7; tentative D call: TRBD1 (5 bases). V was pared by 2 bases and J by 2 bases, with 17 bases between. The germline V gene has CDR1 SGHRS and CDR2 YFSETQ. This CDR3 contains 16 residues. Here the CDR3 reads CASSLPPRPQAYEQYF. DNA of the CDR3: TGCGCCAGCAGCTTACCCCCGAGACCACAGGCCTACGAGCAGTACTTC.

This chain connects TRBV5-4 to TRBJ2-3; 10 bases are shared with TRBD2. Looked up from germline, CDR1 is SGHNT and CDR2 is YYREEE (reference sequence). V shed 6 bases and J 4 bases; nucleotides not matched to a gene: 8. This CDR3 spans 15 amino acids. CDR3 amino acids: CASTIAGGGPDTQYF. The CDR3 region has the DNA TGTGCCAGCACCATAGCGGGGGGTGGGCCAGATACGCAGTATTTT. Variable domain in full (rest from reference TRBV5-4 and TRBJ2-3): ETGVTQSPTHLIKTRGQQVTLRCSSQSGHNTVSWYQQALGQGPQFIFQYYREEENGRGNFPPRFSGLQFPNYSSELNVNALELDDSALYLCASTIAGGGPDTQYFGPGTRLTVL.

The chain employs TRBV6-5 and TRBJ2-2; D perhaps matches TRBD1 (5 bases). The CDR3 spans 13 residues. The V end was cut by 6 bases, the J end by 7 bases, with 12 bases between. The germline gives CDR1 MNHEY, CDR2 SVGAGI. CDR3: CASRPKGYGELFF. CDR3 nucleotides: TGTGCCAGCAGGCCCAAGGGGTACGGGGAGCTGTTTTTT.

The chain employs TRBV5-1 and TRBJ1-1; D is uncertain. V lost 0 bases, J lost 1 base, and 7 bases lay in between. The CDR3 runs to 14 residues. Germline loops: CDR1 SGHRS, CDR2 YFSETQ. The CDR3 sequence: CASSLGHQNTEAFF. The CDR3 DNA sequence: TGCGCCAGCAGCTTGGGACACCAGAACACTGAAGCTTTCTTT.

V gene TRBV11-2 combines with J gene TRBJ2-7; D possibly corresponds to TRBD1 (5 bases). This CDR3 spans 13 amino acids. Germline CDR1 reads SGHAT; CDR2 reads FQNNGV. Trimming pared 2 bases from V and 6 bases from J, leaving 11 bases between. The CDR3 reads CASSLLTVGEQYF. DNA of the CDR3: TGTGCCAGCAGCTTATTGACAGTTGGCGAGCAGTACTTC.

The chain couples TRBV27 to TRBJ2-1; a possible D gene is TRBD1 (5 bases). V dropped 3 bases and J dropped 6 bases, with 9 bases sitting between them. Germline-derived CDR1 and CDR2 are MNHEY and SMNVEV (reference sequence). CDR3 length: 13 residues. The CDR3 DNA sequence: TGTGCCAGCAGTTTTTTAGGGGCCAATGAGCAGTTCTTC. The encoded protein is CASSFLGANEQFF.

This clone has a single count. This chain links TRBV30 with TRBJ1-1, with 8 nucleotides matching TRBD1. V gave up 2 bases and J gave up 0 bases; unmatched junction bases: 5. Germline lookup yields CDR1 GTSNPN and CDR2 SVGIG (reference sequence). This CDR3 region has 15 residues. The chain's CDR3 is CAWSPPDRVNTEAFF. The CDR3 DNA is TGTGCCTGGAGTCCCCCGGACAGGGTGAACACTGAAGCTTTCTTT.

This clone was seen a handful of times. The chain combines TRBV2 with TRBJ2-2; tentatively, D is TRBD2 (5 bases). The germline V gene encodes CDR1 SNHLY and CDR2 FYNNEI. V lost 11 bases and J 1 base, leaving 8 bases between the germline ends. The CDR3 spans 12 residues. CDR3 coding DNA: TGTGCCGGAACTAGGAACACCGGGGAGCTGTTTTTT. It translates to CAGTRNTGELFF.

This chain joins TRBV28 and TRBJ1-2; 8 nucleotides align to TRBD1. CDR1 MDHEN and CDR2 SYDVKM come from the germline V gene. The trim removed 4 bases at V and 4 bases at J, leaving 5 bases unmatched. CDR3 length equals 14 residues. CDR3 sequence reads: CASSSPGGGYGYTF. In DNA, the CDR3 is TGTGCCAGCAGTTCTCCAGGGGGCGGCTATGGCTACACCTTC.

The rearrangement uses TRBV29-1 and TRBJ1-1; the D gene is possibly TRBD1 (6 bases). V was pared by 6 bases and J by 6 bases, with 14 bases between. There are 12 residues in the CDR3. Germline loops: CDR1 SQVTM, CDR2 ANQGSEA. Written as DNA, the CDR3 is TGCAGCGTCTGCGGACAGTCCTCTGAAGCTTTCTTT. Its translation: CSVCGQSSEAFF.

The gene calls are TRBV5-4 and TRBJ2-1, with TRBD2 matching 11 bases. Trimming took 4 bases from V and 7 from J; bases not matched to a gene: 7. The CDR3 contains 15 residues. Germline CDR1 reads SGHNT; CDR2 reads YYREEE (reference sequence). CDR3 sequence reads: CASSLKGLAENEQFF. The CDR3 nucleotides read TGTGCCAGCAGCCTAAAGGGACTAGCGGAAAATGAGCAGTTCTTC.

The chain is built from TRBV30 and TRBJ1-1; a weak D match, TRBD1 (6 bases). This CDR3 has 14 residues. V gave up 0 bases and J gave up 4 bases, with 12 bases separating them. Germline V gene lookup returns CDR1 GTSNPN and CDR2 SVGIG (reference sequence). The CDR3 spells CAWSVQGLGTEAFF. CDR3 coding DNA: TGTGCCTGGAGTGTACAGGGCTTGGGCACTGAAGCTTTCTTT.

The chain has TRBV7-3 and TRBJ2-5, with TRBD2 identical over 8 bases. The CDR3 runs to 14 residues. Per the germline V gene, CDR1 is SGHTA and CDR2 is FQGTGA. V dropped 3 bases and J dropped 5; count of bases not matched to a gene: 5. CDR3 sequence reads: CASSFSGGRETQYF. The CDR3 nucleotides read TGTGCCAGCAGCTTCAGCGGGGGCCGTGAGACCCAGTACTTC.

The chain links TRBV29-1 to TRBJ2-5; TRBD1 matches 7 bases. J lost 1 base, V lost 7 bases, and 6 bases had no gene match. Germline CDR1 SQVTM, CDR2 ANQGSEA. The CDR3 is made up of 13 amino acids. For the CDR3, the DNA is TGCAGCGCCGACCGGGACAGCCAAGAGACCCAGTACTTC. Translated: CSADRDSQETQYF.

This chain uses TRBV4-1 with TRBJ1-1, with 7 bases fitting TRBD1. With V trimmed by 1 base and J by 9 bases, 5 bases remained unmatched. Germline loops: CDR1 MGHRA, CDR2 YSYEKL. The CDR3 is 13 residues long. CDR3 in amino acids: CASSQAGTEQAFF. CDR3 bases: TGCGCCAGCAGCCAAGCCGGGACAGAACAAGCTTTCTTT.

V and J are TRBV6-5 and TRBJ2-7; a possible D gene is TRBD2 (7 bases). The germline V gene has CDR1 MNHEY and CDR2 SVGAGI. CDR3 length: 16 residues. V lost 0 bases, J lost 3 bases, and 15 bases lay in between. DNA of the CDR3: TGTGCCAGCAGTTACTCTCCTGGGGGGGCAAGCTACGAGCAGTACTTC. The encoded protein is CASSYSPGGASYEQYF.

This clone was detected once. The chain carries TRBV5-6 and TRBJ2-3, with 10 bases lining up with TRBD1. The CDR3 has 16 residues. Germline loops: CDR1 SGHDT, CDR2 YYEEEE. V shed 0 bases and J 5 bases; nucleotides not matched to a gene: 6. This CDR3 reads CASSLAMGTGEDTQYF. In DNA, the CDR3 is TGTGCCAGCAGCTTGGCTATGGGGACAGGGGAAGATACGCAGTATTTT.

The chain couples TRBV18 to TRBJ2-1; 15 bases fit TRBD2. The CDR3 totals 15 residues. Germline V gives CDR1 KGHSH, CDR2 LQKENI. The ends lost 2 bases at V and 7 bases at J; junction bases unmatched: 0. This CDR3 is CASSPGTSGGNEQFF. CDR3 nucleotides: TGTGCCAGCTCACCAGGGACTAGCGGGGGGAATGAGCAGTTCTTC. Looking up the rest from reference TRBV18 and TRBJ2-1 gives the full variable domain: NAGVMQNPRHLVRRRGQEARLRCSPMKGHSHVYWYRQLPEEGLKFMVYLQKENIIDESGMPKERFSAEFPKEGPSILRIQQVVRGDSAAYFCASSPGTSGGNEQFFGPGTRLTVL.